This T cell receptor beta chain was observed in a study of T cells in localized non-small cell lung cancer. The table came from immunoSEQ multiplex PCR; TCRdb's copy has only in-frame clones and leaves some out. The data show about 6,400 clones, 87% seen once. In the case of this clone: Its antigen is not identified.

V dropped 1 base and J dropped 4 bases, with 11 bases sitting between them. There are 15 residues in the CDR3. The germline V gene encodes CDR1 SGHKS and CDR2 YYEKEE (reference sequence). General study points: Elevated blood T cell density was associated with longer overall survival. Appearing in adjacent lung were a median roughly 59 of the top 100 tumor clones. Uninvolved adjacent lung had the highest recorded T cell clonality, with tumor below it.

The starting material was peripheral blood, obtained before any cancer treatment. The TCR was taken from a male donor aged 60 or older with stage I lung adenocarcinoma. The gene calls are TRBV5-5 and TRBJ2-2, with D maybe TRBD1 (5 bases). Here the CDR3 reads CASSLRTRGTGELFF. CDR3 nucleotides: TGTGCCAGCAGCTTGAGAACAAGGGGCACCGGGGAGCTGTTTTTT.